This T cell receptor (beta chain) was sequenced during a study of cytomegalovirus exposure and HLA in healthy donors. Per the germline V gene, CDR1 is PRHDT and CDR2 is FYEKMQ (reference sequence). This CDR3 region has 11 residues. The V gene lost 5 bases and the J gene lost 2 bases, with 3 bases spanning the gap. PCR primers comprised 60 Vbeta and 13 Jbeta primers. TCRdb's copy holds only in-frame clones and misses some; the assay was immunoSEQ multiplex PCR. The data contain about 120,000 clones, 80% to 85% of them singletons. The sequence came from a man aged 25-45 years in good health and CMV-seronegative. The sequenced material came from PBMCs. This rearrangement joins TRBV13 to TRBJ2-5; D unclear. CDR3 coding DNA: TGTGCCAGCAGCATACAAGAGACCCAGTACTTC. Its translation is CASSIQETQYF.